The rows below give T cell receptor beta chains drawn from one sample of a study of blood T cell repertoires in COVID-19. Sequenced by immunoSEQ multiplex PCR; TCRdb stores in-frame clones only, minus some. The top ten hold about 2.1% of the sample, which has 230,000 or so clones, 70% to 85% seen once. Sequencing was performed on peripheral blood. The receptors derive from a man aged 35 to 55 who had recovered from COVID-19. CDR3s include the opening cysteine and the closing phenylalanine or tryptophan. A D gene is named only where the DNA matches it firmly. Only some rows state a clone size, as once, few, many or a class for expanded clones.

clone size: .
V gene: TRBV15
D gene: TRBD2
J gene: TRBJ2-2
CDR3 DNA: TGTGCCACCAGCGCGCGGACTAGCGGGAACGGGGGCACCGGGGAGCTGTTTTTT
CDR3 protein: CATSARTSGNGGTGELFF

clone size: once
V gene: TRBV7-8
D gene: .
J gene: TRBJ2-6
CDR3 DNA: TGTGCCAGCAGCGGGCGATCAGGGGCCAACGTCCTGACTTTC
CDR3 protein: CASSGRSGANVLTF

clone size: once
V gene: TRBV6-6
D gene: TRBD1
J gene: TRBJ1-2
CDR3 DNA: TGTGCCAGCAGTTATGAGGGGGCGAACGGCTACACCTTC
CDR3 protein: CASSYEGANGYTF

clone size: once
V gene: TRBV5-4
D gene: .
J gene: TRBJ2-5
CDR3 DNA: TGTGCCAGCAGCTTAGGCAGGATGGACCAAGAGACCCAGTACTTC
CDR3 protein: CASSLGRMDQETQYF

clone size: .
V gene: TRBV11-2
D gene: TRBD2
J gene: TRBJ2-5
CDR3 DNA: TGTGCCAGCAGCCCGAACGGACTAGCGGGAGGAGGGGAGACCCAGTACTTC
CDR3 protein: CASSPNGLAGGGETQYF

clone size: .
V gene: TRBV3-1/TRBV3-2
D gene: TRBD2
J gene: TRBJ2-1
CDR3 DNA: TGTGCCAGCAGCCAAGATTATCGCGGAGGGGGACTAGCGGGAGGGCTTAGTATCAATGAGCAGTTCTTC
CDR3 protein: CASSQDYRGGGLAGGLSINEQFF

clone size: .
V gene: TRBV6-6
D gene: TRBD2
J gene: TRBJ2-1
CDR3 DNA: TGTGCCAGCACCCCCCCCCGGGACTACCTAGCCAATGAGCAGTTCTTC
CDR3 protein: CASTPPRDYLANEQFF

clone size: .
V gene: TRBV9
D gene: TRBD2
J gene: TRBJ2-1
CDR3 DNA: TGTGCCAGCAGCGTAGGTGCTAGCGGGACCTACAATGAGCAGTTCTTC
CDR3 protein: CASSVGASGTYNEQFF

clone size: many
V gene: TRBV2
D gene: TRBD1
J gene: TRBJ2-2
CDR3 DNA: TGTGCCAGCAGTCCGGGACAGGGCTCCACCGGGGAGCTGTTTTTT
CDR3 protein: CASSPGQGSTGELFF

clone size: .
V gene: TRBV5-4
D gene: TRBD2
J gene: TRBJ2-5
CDR3 DNA: TGTGCCAGCCGGGAGGGAGCAACGGAGACCCAGTACTTC
CDR3 protein: CASREGATETQYF

clone size: .
V gene: TRBV19
D gene: .
J gene: TRBJ2-2
CDR3 DNA: TGTGCCAGTAGTATCGGGGGGCGCACCGGGGAGCTGTTTTTT
CDR3 protein: CASSIGGRTGELFF

clone size: .
V gene: TRBV7-2
D gene: .
J gene: TRBJ2-7
CDR3 DNA: TGTGCCAGCAGCTTAGATCCCCGGACAGACCACGAGCAGTACTTC
CDR3 protein: CASSLDPRTDHEQYF

clone size: .
V gene: TRBV24-1
D gene: TRBD1
J gene: TRBJ2-3
CDR3 DNA: TGTGCCACCAGCCCAGGGGGAACAGATACGCAGTATTTT
CDR3 protein: CATSPGGTDTQYF

clone size: .
V gene: TRBV7-9
D gene: TRBD1
J gene: TRBJ2-1
CDR3 DNA: TGTGCCAGCAGCTTTTATCCGGGACAGGGTTCCTACAATGAGCAGTTCTTC
CDR3 protein: CASSFYPGQGSYNEQFF

clone size: few
V gene: TRBV19
D gene: .
J gene: TRBJ1-1
CDR3 DNA: TGTGCCAGTAGTACCTCAGGGATTTACACTGAAGCTTTCTTT
CDR3 protein: CASSTSGIYTEAFF

clone size: .
V gene: TRBV5-1
D gene: .
J gene: TRBJ2-7
CDR3 DNA: TGCGCCAGCAGCTTGGGGCAGGGGCGTCTCTACGAGCAGTACTTC
CDR3 protein: CASSLGQGRLYEQYF

clone size: .
V gene: TRBV29-1
D gene: TRBD2
J gene: TRBJ2-1
CDR3 DNA: TGCAGCGCTGCCGGGACTAGAGTTTACAATGAGCAGTTCTTC
CDR3 protein: CSAAGTRVYNEQFF

clone size: .
V gene: TRBV5-4
D gene: .
J gene: TRBJ1-1
CDR3 DNA: TGTGCTAGCAGCCCGGGGGGAGGGAACACTGAAGCTTTCTTT
CDR3 protein: CASSPGGGNTEAFF

clone size: .
V gene: TRBV7-4
D gene: .
J gene: TRBJ2-1
CDR3 DNA: TGTGCCAGGAACTGGGTAGCGGAGAAAGGCCATGAGCAGTTCTTC
CDR3 protein: CARNWVAEKGHEQFF

clone size: .
V gene: TRBV11-2
D gene: TRBD2
J gene: TRBJ2-3
CDR3 DNA: TGTGCCAGCAGCTCTAGCGGGGGGGCGGTAGGTACGCAGTATTTT
CDR3 protein: CASSSSGGAVGTQYF

clone size: .
V gene: TRBV9
D gene: .
J gene: TRBJ2-7
CDR3 DNA: TGTGCCAGCAGCGTAGGAGACAGCTCCTACGAGCAGTACTTC
CDR3 protein: CASSVGDSSYEQYF

clone size: many
V gene: TRBV18
D gene: TRBD1
J gene: TRBJ2-7
CDR3 DNA: TGTGCCAGCTCAGCGGACAGGGGAACATACGAGCAGTACTTC
CDR3 protein: CASSADRGTYEQYF

clone size: few
V gene: TRBV5-6
D gene: .
J gene: TRBJ2-7
CDR3 DNA: TGTGCCAGCAGCTTGTTCCCTATTTCCTACGAGCAGTACTTC
CDR3 protein: CASSLFPISYEQYF

clone size: .
V gene: TRBV27
D gene: .
J gene: TRBJ1-1
CDR3 DNA: TGTGCCAGCAGTTTGGAGGGGCTCAGCCCTAACACTGAAGCTTTCTTT
CDR3 protein: CASSLEGLSPNTEAFF

clone size: .
V gene: TRBV19
D gene: TRBD2
J gene: TRBJ2-6
CDR3 DNA: TGTGCCAGTATGGGGGGGTTCTCTGGGGCCAACGTCCTGACTTTC
CDR3 protein: CASMGGFSGANVLTF

clone size: .
V gene: TRBV30
D gene: .
J gene: TRBJ1-3
CDR3 DNA: TGTGCCTGGAGTGTGATCTCTACTGGAAACACCATATATTTT
CDR3 protein: CAWSVISTGNTIYF

clone size: .
V gene: TRBV7-9
D gene: .
J gene: TRBJ1-2
CDR3 DNA: TGTGCCAGCATGGAGATGCTCTATGGCTACACCTTC
CDR3 protein: CASMEMLYGYTF

clone size: .
V gene: TRBV5-1
D gene: .
J gene: TRBJ1-2
CDR3 DNA: TGCGCCAGCAGCTTGGATGTTGGAGCTAACTATGGCTACACCTTC
CDR3 protein: CASSLDVGANYGYTF

clone size: .
V gene: TRBV19
D gene: TRBD1
J gene: TRBJ2-1
CDR3 DNA: TGTGCCAGTAGGAGACAGGGGGTTCCCCGAGACAATGAGCAGTTCTTC
CDR3 protein: CASRRQGVPRDNEQFF

clone size: once
V gene: TRBV30
D gene: .
J gene: TRBJ2-7
CDR3 DNA: TGTGCCTGCCGCCTGGGGAGCTCCTACGAGCAGTACTTC
CDR3 protein: CACRLGSSYEQYF

clone size: .
V gene: TRBV6-5
D gene: .
J gene: TRBJ2-7
CDR3 DNA: TGTGCCAGCACCCGGTTACAGGGTTCCTACGAGCAGTACTTC
CDR3 protein: CASTRLQGSYEQYF